This entry is about one T cell receptor beta chain. The authors distributed each subset's genomic DNA evenly over several immunoSEQ plates. TCRdb keeps only in-frame clones here, not all; method: immunoSEQ multiplex PCR. Seen here are about 1.5 million clones, nearly 99% observed once, and the top ten hold about 0.42%. The record originates from a study of shared clonotypes between healthy human individuals. Study-level background: Each donor contributed plates that comprised three CD4 naive, three CD4 memory, two CD8 naive and one CD8 memory.

In germline, CDR1 is LNHNV, CDR2 YYDKDF (reference sequence). The V end was cut by 1 base, the J end by 3 bases, with 9 bases between. This CDR3 has 15 residues. The specimen sequenced was naive CD4+ T cells sorted from blood. Subset here: CD45RA+ positively selected. V gene TRBV15 combines with J gene TRBJ2-2; TRBD1 or TRBD2 may be the D gene (5 bases each). This sequence originates from a man aged 25 to 45 in good health. The CDR3: CATSRARGDTGELFF. The CDR3 bases are TGTGCCACCAGCAGAGCAAGGGGAGACACCGGGGAGCTGTTTTTT.